There are a few counts of the clone carrying this T cell receptor (beta chain). Its target is unknown. Sequenced by immunoSEQ multiplex PCR; TCRdb stores in-frame clones only, minus some. The data contain under 55,000 clones, 75% to 85% of them singletons. These data belong to a study of radiation and T cells in renal cell carcinoma. The study, taken as a whole, reports: Top tumor clonotypes rose in blood 2 weeks post-radiation, then contracted.

The time point is: baseline pretreatment blood. The sample's treatment: 15 Gy SBRT to primary tumor, nephrectomy 4 weeks later. Blood was sampled at baseline, 2 weeks and 4 weeks after SBRT. The patient's renal cell carcinoma had clear cell pathology. Trimming took off 8 bases at V and 7 bases at J, with 14 bases between the two ends. The CDR3 loop spans 12 amino acids. Looked up from germline, CDR1 is LNHDA and CDR2 is SQIVND (reference sequence). The sequence derives from a woman in her seventies with renal cell carcinoma. This chain uses TRBV19 with TRBJ1-1; tentatively, D is TRBD1 (6 bases). The sequencing here drew on blood, taken from a patient whose treatment included radiotherapy and nephrectomy. The chain's CDR3 is CASLPSTGEAFF. CDR3 sequence (DNA): TGTGCCAGTCTCCCATCGACAGGTGAAGCTTTCTTT.